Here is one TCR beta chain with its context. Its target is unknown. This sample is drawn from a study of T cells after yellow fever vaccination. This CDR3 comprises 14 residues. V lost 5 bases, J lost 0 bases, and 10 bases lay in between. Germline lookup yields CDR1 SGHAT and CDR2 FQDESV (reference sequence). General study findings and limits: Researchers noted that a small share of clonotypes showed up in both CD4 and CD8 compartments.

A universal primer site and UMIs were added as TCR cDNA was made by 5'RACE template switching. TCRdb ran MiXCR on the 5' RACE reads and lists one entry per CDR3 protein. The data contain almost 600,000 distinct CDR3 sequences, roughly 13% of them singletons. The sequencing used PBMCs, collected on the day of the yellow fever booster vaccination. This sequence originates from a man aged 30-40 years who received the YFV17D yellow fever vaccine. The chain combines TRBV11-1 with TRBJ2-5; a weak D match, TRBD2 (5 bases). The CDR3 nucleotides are TGTGCCAGCAGCCAGCGGCTCTACCAAGAGACCCAGTACTTC. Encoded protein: CASSQRLYQETQYF.